A selection of T cell receptor beta chains follows, all from one sample in a study of PD-L1 blockade in urothelial cancer. This table comes from immunoSEQ multiplex PCR, and its TCRdb copy is limited to in-frame clones, with some not included. The table lists 15,000 to 20,000 clones, roughly 90% of them singletons. Specimen: PBMCs, collected around atezolizumab (anti-PD-L1) treatment. These receptors originate from a man between 70 and 80 years old with urothelial cancer. Each CDR3 is given with its conserved first and last residue. Each record gives: clone size, J gene, D gene, V gene, CDR3 DNA, CDR3 protein. D genes are given only for firm matches. The size entry is marked missing in some rows and otherwise reads once, few, many or a size class.

NA | TRBJ2-1 | TRBD1 | TRBV4-1 | TGCGCCAGCAGCCAAACAGGGGTTGATGAGCAGTTCTTC | CASSQTGVDEQFF
few | TRBJ1-2 | NA | TRBV6-5 | TGTGCCAGCAGCCAGCTAGAACTCTATGGCTACACCTTC | CASSQLELYGYTF
NA | TRBJ2-7 | NA | TRBV6-1 | TGTGCCAGCAGTGAAGAATATGAAGACAGGCCCGAGCAGTACTTC | CASSEEYEDRPEQYF
NA | TRBJ2-3 | TRBD1 | TRBV6-1 | TGTGCAACGGGACAGTCGGGCACAGATACGCAGTATTTT | CATGQSGTDTQYF
NA | TRBJ2-7 | NA | TRBV30 | TGTGCCTGGAGTGTACTGAGCTCCTACGAGCAGTACTTC | CAWSVLSSYEQYF
NA | TRBJ2-5 | TRBD1 | TRBV5-1 | TGCGCCAGCAGCCCCGGGACAGCTCAAGAGACCCAGTACTTC | CASSPGTAQETQYF
NA | TRBJ1-1 | NA | TRBV19 | TGTGCCAGTAAAACGTCCTGGACAGCGAACACTGAAGCTTTCTTT | CASKTSWTANTEAFF
NA | TRBJ1-5 | NA | TRBV28 | TGTGCCAGCAGTTTTAGTGCAGGGATCGCTCAGCCCCAGCATTTT | CASSFSAGIAQPQHF
NA | TRBJ1-2 | TRBD1 | TRBV28 | TGTGCCAGCAGTTTGGGACAGGGAATTCCTAACTATGGCTACACCTTC | CASSLGQGIPNYGYTF
NA | TRBJ2-5 | TRBD2 | TRBV7-8 | TGTGCCAGCAGCTTAGTTGGTAGCGGGGAGTACCAAGAGACCCAGTACTTC | CASSLVGSGEYQETQYF
NA | TRBJ2-1 | NA | TRBV2 | TGTGCCAGCGCCGGGGATTCCTACAATGAGCAGTTCTTC | CASAGDSYNEQFF
NA | TRBJ2-1 | TRBD2 | TRBV7-9 | TGTGCCACCAAGCTGGAACTAGCGGGGGACAATGAGCAGTTCTTC | CATKLELAGDNEQFF
NA | TRBJ1-1 | NA | TRBV7-9 | TGTGCCAGCAGCTTAGATCAGGTTGTAAACACTGAAGCTTTCTTT | CASSLDQVVNTEAFF
NA | TRBJ1-6 | TRBD1 | TRBV7-9 | TGTGCCAGCAGCCTAGCGACAGGGGCCGGTTCACCCCTCCACTTT | CASSLATGAGSPLHF
NA | TRBJ2-5 | NA | TRBV27 | TGTGCCAGCAGTTTATCACAACAGGATGAAGTGTACCAAGAGACCCAGTACTTC | CASSLSQQDEVYQETQYF
NA | TRBJ1-2 | TRBD1 | TRBV28 | TGTGCCAGCAGTATCCCGGGACAGGGAGATGGCTACACCTTC | CASSIPGQGDGYTF
NA | TRBJ2-7 | NA | TRBV29-1 | TGCAGCGTTGTGGCTGCCTACGAGCAGTACTTC | CSVVAAYEQYF
NA | TRBJ1-2 | TRBD1 | TRBV2 | TGTGCCAGCATCATGTGGGCTCAGGGGGGTAACGGCTACACCTTC | CASIMWAQGGNGYTF
NA | TRBJ2-7 | NA | TRBV7-8 | TGTGCCAGCAGCCGGGGGGCTGATTACGAGCAGTACTTC | CASSRGADYEQYF
NA | TRBJ1-1 | NA | TRBV18 | TGTGCCAGCTCAAAGGTAACAGGTGAAGCTTTCTTT | CASSKVTGEAFF
once | TRBJ2-1 | NA | TRBV28 | TGTGCCAGCAGTCCCAGACGCGGGCTGTTGGGCGACAATGAGCAGTTCTTC | CASSPRRGLLGDNEQFF
NA | TRBJ1-5 | TRBD1 | TRBV5-1 | TGCGCCAGCAGCTTGGCCGGACAGGAGTATCAGCCCCAGCATTTT | CASSLAGQEYQPQHF
once | TRBJ1-4 | NA | TRBV6-5 | TGTGCCAGCAGGGGAGGGGGAGAAAAGGGAGAAAAACTGTTTTTT | CASRGGGEKGEKLFF
NA | TRBJ2-5 | TRBD1 | TRBV4-1 | TGCGCCAGCAGCCCCGGACAGGGAACCCCATATTTACAAGAGACCCAGTACTTC | CASSPGQGTPYLQETQYF
NA | TRBJ2-1 | NA | TRBV11-2 | TGTGCCAGCACCGGAGACAGTGTTGGTTCCTACAATGAGCAGTTCTTC | CASTGDSVGSYNEQFF
NA | TRBJ1-2 | NA | TRBV27 | TGTGCCAGCAGATCGACGGCTGCTAGGGGCTACACCTTC | CASRSTAARGYTF
NA | TRBJ2-5 | TRBD1 | TRBV10-1 | TGCGCCAGCAGTGAGGGCTCTACAGGGGAAGAGACCCAGTACTTC | CASSEGSTGEETQYF
NA | TRBJ2-1 | TRBD2 | TRBV5-1 | TGCGCCAGCAGCTTGTGGACTAGCGGGGGGGCGGGCTACAATGAGCAGTTCTTC | CASSLWTSGGAGYNEQFF
NA | TRBJ1-1 | NA | TRBV19 | TGTGCCAGTAGTATAGAATCAATAACAACTGAAGCTTTCTTT | CASSIESITTEAFF
NA | TRBJ2-3 | NA | TRBV10-1 | TGCGCCAGCAGTCCCAGGGCTAGCACAGATACGCAGTATTTT | CASSPRASTDTQYF
few | TRBJ2-4 | TRBD1 | TRBV5-1 | TGCGCCAGCAGCAAGGGACAGGGAGGAGACATTCAGTACTTC | CASSKGQGGDIQYF
NA | TRBJ1-1 | NA | TRBV28 | TGTGCCAGCAGTCTCGGGTGGACTGAAGCTTTCTTT | CASSLGWTEAFF
NA | TRBJ2-1 | TRBD2 | TRBV6-6 | TGTGCCAGCAGGTCGAGCGGGGGGCCACGAAATGAGCAGTTCTTC | CASRSSGGPRNEQFF
NA | TRBJ2-7 | NA | TRBV6-1 | TGTGCCAGCAGTGAATGGGAGAAGAGTCTGGTCGAGCAGTACTTC | CASSEWEKSLVEQYF
NA | TRBJ2-5 | TRBD1 | TRBV5-4 | TGTGCCAGCAGCTTGTTGGGGTCTACAGGGGGCACAGAGACCCAGTACTTC | CASSLLGSTGGTETQYF
few | TRBJ1-1 | NA | TRBV5-4 | TGTGCCAGCAGCTTGGACAGCATCAGAGGGACTGAAGCTTTCTTT | CASSLDSIRGTEAFF
NA | TRBJ1-5 | TRBD1 | TRBV6-5 | TGTGCCAGCAGTCCAGACAGGGCGCAGCCCCAGCATTTT | CASSPDRAQPQHF
NA | TRBJ2-1 | NA | TRBV29-1 | TGCAGCGTTGAAGCCTCCGGGACAAGAGCCTTTTCCACGAGCTCCTACAATGAGCAGTTCTTC | CSVEASGTRAFSTSSYNEQFF